The 26 T cell receptor beta chains below all came from one sample that was sequenced in a study of blood T cell repertoires in COVID-19. This table comes from immunoSEQ multiplex PCR, and its TCRdb copy is limited to in-frame clones, with some not included. The sample lists some 210,000 clones, around 84% occurring once. Sample: peripheral blood. The receptors originated from a human donor in a cohort sampled during active COVID-19.

V is TRBV30 and J is TRBJ1-6; possibly TRBD1 for D (6 bases). The CDR3 length is 13 residues. Germline V gene data show CDR1 as GTSNPN and CDR2 as SVGIG (reference sequence). Between the trimmed V and J ends, which lost 3 bases and 6 bases, there was a span of 9 bases. The CDR3 loop is CAWRGQINSPLHF. The CDR3, as DNA: TGTGCCTGGAGGGGACAAATTAATTCACCCCTCCACTTT.

The chain uses TRBV11-2 and TRBJ2-7; D is undetermined. Looked up from germline, CDR1 is SGHAT and CDR2 is FQNNGV. The length of the CDR3 is 14 residues. V dropped 1 base and J dropped 2 bases, with 9 bases sitting between them. The CDR3 loop is CASSLVWRPYEQYF. The DNA of the CDR3 is TGTGCCAGCAGCTTAGTCTGGCGGCCCTACGAGCAGTACTTC.

This clone was found a few times. The chain uses TRBV18 and TRBJ1-2, with D hard to call. Germline CDR1 reads KGHSH; CDR2 reads LQKENI. This CDR3 has 16 amino acids. Trimming removed 6 bases at V and 2 bases at J, with 19 bases between. The CDR3 coding sequence is TGTGCCAGCTCCCCCGGGGAACTCGAGCGGAACTATGGCTACACCTTC. As protein: CASSPGELERNYGYTF. Filled out from reference TRBV18 and TRBJ1-2, the complete variable domain reads NAGVMQNPRHLVRRRGQEARLRCSPMKGHSHVYWYRQLPEEGLKFMVYLQKENIIDESGMPKERFSAEFPKEGPSILRIQQVVRGDSAAYFCASSPGELERNYGYTFGSGTRLTVV.

This clone has more than one count but fewer than ten. The chain has TRBV19 and TRBJ2-2, with 7 bases matching TRBD1. The trim removed 3 bases at V and 3 bases at J, leaving 4 bases unmatched. CDR1 is LNHDA and CDR2 is SQIVND in the germline V gene (reference sequence). This CDR3 has 15 amino acids. The CDR3 DNA is TGTGCCAGTAGTATCTCGCAGGGGGACACCGGGGAGCTGTTTTTT. It is translated as CASSISQGDTGELFF.

CDR3 sequence reads: CASRASGGAETQYF. CDR3 nucleotides: TGTGCCAGCAGGGCTAGCGGGGGGGCAGAGACCCAGTACTTC. The chain uses TRBV6-5 and TRBJ2-5, with 12 bases identical to TRBD2. This CDR3 has 14 amino acids. Germline CDR1 reads MNHEY; CDR2 reads SVGAGI. The V gene end was trimmed by 6 bases and the J gene end by 4 bases; junction bases not matched to a gene: 3.

Regarding this clone: One junction end does not reproduce the germline sequence, and a read error may be involved. The same CDR3 can be traced to other DNA sequences in this sample. The chain couples TRBV11-2 to TRBJ1-2, with no clear D. The germline V gene encodes CDR1 SGHAT and CDR2 FQNNGV. The CDR3 covers 13 residues. CDR3: CASSRGQVYGYTF. The CDR3 nucleotides are TGTGCTAGCAGCCGAGGGCAGGTTTATGGCTACACCTTC.

J is TRBJ1-5 and V is TRBV18; possibly TRBD1 for D (5 bases). The CDR3 sequence is 14 residues long. Trimming pared 6 bases from V and 2 bases from J, leaving 11 bases between. Germline values: CDR1 KGHSH, CDR2 LQKENI. The CDR3 region has the DNA TGTGCCAGCTCCCCCGGCAGGGGCAATCAGCCCCAGCATTTT. It yields the protein CASSPGRGNQPQHF.

This clone has only one observation. The V call is TRBV6-1, the J call TRBJ1-2; no reliable D call. Trimming pared 0 bases from V and 4 bases from J, leaving 15 bases between. This CDR3 comprises 16 residues. The germline V gene encodes CDR1 MNHNS and CDR2 SASEGT. The CDR3 nucleotides are TGTGCCAGCAGTGAAGCGATCTTGACATCAAGCTATGGCTACACCTTC. Protein sequence: CASSEAILTSSYGYTF.

This sequence joins TRBV19 and TRBJ2-7; maybe TRBD1 (6 bases). The V gene's germline CDR1 is LNHDA and CDR2 SQIVND (reference sequence). This CDR3 is 17 amino acids long. V gave up 3 bases and J gave up 0 bases, with 18 bases separating them. This CDR3 is CASSITLTGNCSYEQYV. In DNA form, the CDR3 reads TGTGCCAGTAGTATCACTCTTACAGGGAATTGCTCCTACGAGCAGTACGTC.

This chain uses TRBV4-1 with TRBJ2-5; possible D gene TRBD2, 5 bases. Germline lookup yields CDR1 MGHRA and CDR2 YSYEKL. V lost 1 base and J lost 5, with 11 bases in between. This CDR3 is 14 amino acids long. CDR3 residues: CASSQVQRGETQYF. The CDR3, as DNA: TGCGCCAGCAGCCAAGTGCAGCGAGGGGAGACCCAGTACTTC.

The rearrangement links TRBV27 to TRBJ2-5; 9 positions agree with TRBD2. The CDR3 is 15 residues long. Germline trimming cut 5 bases from V and 5 bases from J; bases unmatched to any gene: 9. CDR1 MNHEY and CDR2 SMNVEV come from the germline V gene (reference sequence). This chain's CDR3 is CASSLERGDRETQYF. The DNA of the CDR3 is TGTGCCAGCAGTCTCGAGCGGGGGGATAGGGAGACCCAGTACTTC.

The chain recombines TRBV19 with TRBJ2-4, with D perhaps TRBD1 (6 bases). CDR3 size: 14 residues. The V end was cut by 6 bases, the J end by 7 bases, with 16 bases between. The V gene's germline CDR1 is LNHDA and CDR2 SQIVND (reference sequence). CDR3 DNA sequence: TGTGCCAGTAGACAAACAGGGCATCATAACATTCAGTACTTC. This gives the protein CASRQTGHHNIQYF.

V and J are TRBV7-9 and TRBJ1-3; weak D call: TRBD1 (5 bases). The ends were cut back, 4 bases at V and 0 bases at J, with 13 bases in the middle. The CDR3 loop spans 16 amino acids. CDR1 is SEHNR and CDR2 is FQNEAQ in the germline V gene (reference sequence). Here the CDR3 reads CASSYVGGISGNTIYF. The DNA of the CDR3 is TGTGCCAGCAGCTATGTGGGGGGAATCTCTGGAAACACCATATATTTT.

CDR3 nucleotide sequence: TGTGCCAGTAGTTGGGTAGCGGGGGGGCCAGGCGAGCAGTTCTTC. It is translated as CASSWVAGGPGEQFF. The chain recombines TRBV19 with TRBJ2-1, with TRBD2 matching over 11 bases. Trimming at V came to 5 bases and at J to 10 bases, leaving 10 bases not matched to a gene. From germline, CDR1 is LNHDA and CDR2 SQIVND (reference sequence). The length of the CDR3 is 15 residues.

V and J are TRBV30 and TRBJ1-4; D is ambiguous. The V gene's germline CDR1 is GTSNPN and CDR2 SVGIG (reference sequence). The V gene lost 0 bases and the J gene lost 8 bases, with 13 bases spanning the gap. The CDR3 consists of 14 residues. CDR3 in amino acids: CAWSVTAAGEKLFF. CDR3 sequence (DNA): TGTGCCTGGAGTGTAACAGCTGCGGGGGAAAAACTGTTTTTT.

The chain combines TRBV10-3 with TRBJ1-2; D gene ambiguous. V was shortened by 0 bases and J by 6 bases, with 20 bases between the two germline ends. Germline CDR1 ENHRY, CDR2 SYGVKD. This CDR3 comprises 17 residues. CDR3 in amino acids: CAISESTLTHMRNGYTF. As DNA, the CDR3 is TGTGCCATCAGTGAGTCGACCCTTACCCATATGAGGAATGGCTACACCTTC.

DNA of the CDR3: TGTGCCAGTAACAACGGGGACGGGAGAAGGTTGACTGAAGCTTTCTTT. It is translated as CASNNGDGRRLTEAFF. The chain has TRBV19 and TRBJ1-1; the D gene is possibly TRBD1 (5 bases). Germline CDR1 and CDR2: LNHDA and SQIVND (reference sequence). The CDR3 sequence is 16 residues long. The V and J ends lost 7 bases and 5 bases respectively, with 23 bases between them.

The rearrangement uses TRBV18 and TRBJ1-3, with a possible D match to TRBD1 (6 bases). This CDR3 is built from 17 residues. The germline gives CDR1 KGHSH, CDR2 LQKENI. V was trimmed by 2 bases and J by 0 bases, leaving 14 bases between them. For the CDR3, the DNA is TGTGCCAGCTCACCAACTTGGACAGCAGGCTCTGGAAACACCATATATTTT. Its translation is CASSPTWTAGSGNTIYF. Full variable domain (outside the CDR3, taken from reference TRBV18 and TRBJ1-3): NAGVMQNPRHLVRRRGQEARLRCSPMKGHSHVYWYRQLPEEGLKFMVYLQKENIIDESGMPKERFSAEFPKEGPSILRIQQVVRGDSAAYFCASSPTWTAGSGNTIYFGEGSWLTVV.

This clone was detected only once. V and J are TRBV6-4 and TRBJ2-1; the match to TRBD1 covers 9 bases. The junction had 12 bases not matched to a gene; V was cut back by 2 bases and J by 7 bases. This CDR3 comprises 17 residues. Germline CDR1 reads MRHNA; CDR2 reads SNTAGT. CDR3 in amino acids: CASSDLPPGQGKNEQFF. CDR3 coding DNA: TGTGCCAGCAGTGACCTTCCCCCGGGACAGGGTAAAAATGAGCAGTTCTTC.

V gene TRBV18 combines with J gene TRBJ1-2, with 7 nucleotides matching TRBD1. CDR3 length: 14 residues. J lost 5 bases, V lost 3 bases, and 6 bases had no gene match. Germline V gene lookup returns CDR1 KGHSH and CDR2 LQKENI. For the CDR3, the DNA is TGTGCCAGCTCACCCGGACAGGACTTGTATGGCTACACCTTC. This gives the protein CASSPGQDLYGYTF. Together with reference TRBV18 and TRBJ1-2, the CDR3 gives the full variable domain: NAGVMQNPRHLVRRRGQEARLRCSPMKGHSHVYWYRQLPEEGLKFMVYLQKENIIDESGMPKERFSAEFPKEGPSILRIQQVVRGDSAAYFCASSPGQDLYGYTFGSGTRLTVV.

The V and J genes are TRBV12-3 or TRBV12-4 and TRBJ2-1; D remains ambiguous. This CDR3 has 11 amino acids. V lost 6 bases, J lost 6 bases, and 6 bases lay in between. The chain's CDR3 is CASRIRNEQFF. CDR3 coding DNA: TGTGCCAGCAGAATCCGCAATGAGCAGTTCTTC.

The CDR3 nucleotides are TGTGCCAGCAGCGTCACGGGAGCTGGAAACACCATATATTTT. Protein: CASSVTGAGNTIYF. The chain joins TRBV9 to TRBJ1-3; no reliable D call. Per germline, CDR1 SGDLS and CDR2 YYNGEE. CDR3 size: 14 residues. The V end was cut by 2 bases, the J end by 2 bases, with 8 bases between.

The V call is TRBV18, the J call TRBJ2-2; D remains unclear. The CDR3 sequence is 16 residues long. Trimming removed 2 bases at V and 1 base at J, with 11 bases between. Germline V gene lookup returns CDR1 KGHSH and CDR2 LQKENI. The CDR3 protein is CASSPRQVGNTGELFF. CDR3 in DNA: TGTGCCAGCTCACCAAGGCAGGTCGGGAACACCGGGGAGCTGTTTTTT.

The chain joins TRBV7-2 to TRBJ2-2; possible D gene TRBD2, 6 bases. There are 14 residues in the CDR3. With 4 bases removed from V and 5 bases from J, the gap between germline ends came to 11 bases. CDR1 SGHTA and CDR2 FQGNSA come from the germline V gene. CDR3 nucleotides: TGTGCCAGCAGCTCAGGTGGAGGGACCGGGGAGCTGTTTTTT. As protein: CASSSGGGTGELFF.

The chain uses TRBV5-6 and TRBJ1-3, with unresolved D. V was clipped by 4 bases and J by 3 bases, with 17 bases between them. Germline lookup yields CDR1 SGHDT and CDR2 YYEEEE. The CDR3 has 16 amino acids. The CDR3 region has the DNA TGTGCCAGCAGCGGAGGCCTCCGGGGATTTGGAAACACCATATATTTT. Encoded protein: CASSGGLRGFGNTIYF.

This chain links TRBV19 with TRBJ2-3, with D perhaps matching TRBD1 (6 bases). Germline V gene sequence: CDR1 LNHDA, CDR2 SQIVND (reference sequence). The CDR3 is 15 amino acids. V dropped 3 bases and J dropped 0 bases, with 10 bases sitting between them. The CDR3 DNA reads as TGTGCCAGTAGTATCTTGGGACACAGCACAGATACGCAGTATTTT. Protein sequence: CASSILGHSTDTQYF.